Each of the 22 T cell receptor beta chains below was sequenced from the same sample in a study of shared clonotypes between healthy human individuals. Libraries were prepared by immunoSEQ multiplex PCR; TCRdb keeps only in-frame clonotypes and omits some of them. The table has 300,000 to 400,000 clones, less than 85% seen once. The sequenced sample was memory CD4+ T cells sorted from blood. As for subset: CD45RA-negative fraction. These receptors were obtained from a man younger than 40 in good health.

J is TRBJ2-7 and V is TRBV7-6, with D possibly matching TRBD1 (6 bases). The CDR3 loop spans 17 amino acids. The germline CDR1 and CDR2 sequences are SGHVS and FNYEAQ. V gave up 3 bases and J gave up 2 bases, with 20 bases separating them. CDR3 loop: CASSFRDTFNFPYEQYF. Written as DNA, the CDR3 is TGTGCCAGCAGCTTCCGGGACACTTTTAATTTCCCCTACGAGCAGTACTTC.

The chain is built from TRBV28 and TRBJ2-1, with a tentative D call TRBD1 (6 bases). The V end lost 5 bases, the J end lost 5 bases, and 16 bases lay between the germline ends. Per germline, CDR1 MDHEN and CDR2 SYDVKM. This CDR3 region has 15 residues. CDR3 residues: CASSQVDRINNEQFF. In DNA, the CDR3 is TGTGCCAGCAGTCAGGTAGACAGGATCAACAATGAGCAGTTCTTC.

On this clone itself: Other nucleotide sequences in the sample specify the same CDR3. The chain uses TRBV9 and TRBJ2-5; TRBD1 is a possible D gene (6 bases). This CDR3 region has 15 residues. The germline V gene has CDR1 SGDLS and CDR2 YYNGEE. V dropped 0 bases and J dropped 1 base, with 10 bases sitting between them. CDR3 loop: CASSVDGTRQETQYF. CDR3 nucleotide sequence: TGTGCCAGCAGCGTAGATGGGACACGCCAAGAGACCCAGTACTTC.

This clone came up a few times. This sequence joins TRBV29-1 and TRBJ2-3; 7 bases align to TRBD1. V lost 6 bases and J lost 1; bases outside the gene matches: 10. The CDR3 runs to 15 residues. Germline-derived CDR1 and CDR2 are SQVTM and ANQGSEA. DNA of the CDR3: TGCAGCGTGAAAGGGACAGCCGAGGGCACAGATACGCAGTATTTT. This codes for CSVKGTAEGTDTQYF.

This chain connects TRBV11-2 to TRBJ2-3; 8 nucleotides agree with TRBD1. Trimming at V came to 5 bases and at J to 0 bases, leaving 7 bases not matched to a gene. This CDR3 is built from 16 residues. Germline V lookup: CDR1 SGHAT, CDR2 FQNNGV. The CDR3 region is CASSPRTGRSTDTQYF. DNA of the CDR3: TGTGCCAGCAGCCCCCGGACAGGGCGCAGCACAGATACGCAGTATTTT.

This rearrangement joins TRBV21-1 to TRBJ1-4. TRBV21-1 is reported as a pseudogene. The CDR3 spans 11 residues. CDR3 sequence reads: CASSPHEKLFF. As DNA, the CDR3 is TGTGCCAGCAGCCCCCATGAAAAACTGTTTTTT.

This chain connects TRBV20-1 to TRBJ2-7; D gene unclear. The CDR3 spans 11 residues. CDR1 and CDR2 (germline): DFQATT, SNEGSKA (reference sequence). V lost 6 bases and J 6 bases, leaving 12 bases between the germline ends. The CDR3 loop reads CSAPEFGEQYF. The DNA of the CDR3 is TGCAGTGCCCCCGAATTTGGCGAGCAGTACTTC.

This clone was seen only once. The chain is built from TRBV28 and TRBJ2-1; D not certain. Trimming stripped 9 bases from V and 0 bases from J, with 3 bases between. This CDR3 region has 11 residues. Germline V gene lookup returns CDR1 MDHEN and CDR2 SYDVKM. The CDR3: CASSSYNEQFF. The DNA for the CDR3 is TGTGCCAGTAGCTCCTACAATGAGCAGTTCTTC.

The V call is TRBV5-5, the J call TRBJ2-5; TRBD2 aligns across 9 bases. Unmatched junction bases numbered 5, after V lost 4 bases and J lost 4 bases. Looked up from germline, CDR1 is SGHKS and CDR2 is YYEKEE (reference sequence). The CDR3 has 14 residues. CDR3: CASSTGTSTETQYF. The CDR3 nucleotides are TGTGCCAGCAGCACCGGGACTAGCACAGAGACCCAGTACTTC.

V gene TRBV7-8 combines with J gene TRBJ2-1, with D tentatively TRBD1 (6 bases). This CDR3 comprises 15 residues. Looked up from germline, CDR1 is SGHVS and CDR2 is FQNEAQ. Trimming pared 2 bases from V and 7 bases from J, leaving 15 bases between. The chain's CDR3 is CASSLMGHFGNEQFF. CDR3 nucleotide sequence: TGTGCCAGCAGCTTAATGGGACATTTTGGAAATGAGCAGTTCTTC. Supplemented by reference TRBV7-8 and TRBJ2-1, the full variable domain reads GAGVSQSPRYKVAKRGQDVALRCDPISGHVSLFWYQQALGQGPEFLTYFQNEAQLDKSGLPSDRFFAERPEGSVSTLKIQRTQQEDSAVYLCASSLMGHFGNEQFFGPGTRLTVL.

The genes are TRBV9 and TRBJ2-5; weak D call: TRBD2 (6 bases). V was pared by 4 bases and J by 4 bases, with 14 bases between. The CDR3 length is 14 residues. Looked up from germline, CDR1 is SGDLS and CDR2 is YYNGEE. The CDR3 DNA reads as TGTGCCAGCAGCCTAGCGAGGGAAGTAGAGACCCAGTACTTC. This encodes CASSLAREVETQYF.

This chain links TRBV18 with TRBJ2-5; D is undetermined. This CDR3 has 13 residues. The germline CDR1 and CDR2 sequences are KGHSH and LQKENI. The germline V and J ends were trimmed by 2 bases and 2 bases, with 6 bases remaining between them. The CDR3 here is CASSPLEQETQYF. CDR3 bases: TGTGCCAGCTCACCATTGGAGCAAGAGACCCAGTACTTC. The full variable domain, its missing parts supplied by reference TRBV18 and TRBJ2-5, is NAGVMQNPRHLVRRRGQEARLRCSPMKGHSHVYWYRQLPEEGLKFMVYLQKENIIDESGMPKERFSAEFPKEGPSILRIQQVVRGDSAAYFCASSPLEQETQYFGPGTRLLVL.

The J gene is TRBJ1-3, the V gene TRBV9, with D perhaps TRBD1 (6 bases). The CDR3 totals 15 residues. The V and J ends lost 3 bases and 2 bases respectively, with 12 bases between them. Germline CDR1 SGDLS, CDR2 YYNGEE. Here the CDR3 DNA reads TGTGCCAGCAGCGCCCCGGCAGGGGCTGGAAACACCATATATTTT. Translating it yields CASSAPAGAGNTIYF.

The V gene is TRBV9, the J gene TRBJ1-4; tentative D call: TRBD1 (6 bases). CDR3 length equals 16 residues. Trimming shortened V by 4 bases and J by 2 bases, and 15 bases separated the two germline ends. Germline-derived CDR1 and CDR2 are SGDLS and YYNGEE. Here the CDR3 reads CASSPQGGPTNEKLFF. The CDR3 nucleotides are TGTGCCAGCAGCCCCCAAGGGGGGCCCACTAATGAAAAACTGTTTTTT. The full variable domain, rest sourced from reference TRBV9 and TRBJ1-4, is DSGVTQTPKHLITATGQRVTLRCSPRSGDLSVYWYQQSLDQGLQFLIQYYNGEERAKGNILERFSAQQFPDLHSELNLSSLELGDSALYFCASSPQGGPTNEKLFFGSGTQLSVL.

The chain uses TRBV29-1 and TRBJ2-1; 12 bases fit TRBD2. Germline loops: CDR1 SQVTM, CDR2 ANQGSEA. V gave up 7 bases and J gave up 10 bases; unmatched junction bases: 11. The CDR3 has 14 residues. DNA for the CDR3: TGCAGCGCCAGGACTAGCGGGAAGGGGATCGAGCAGTTCTTC. Its protein is CSARTSGKGIEQFF.

The chain recombines TRBV10-3 with TRBJ2-2; no clear D gene. CDR3 length: 12 amino acids. V was cut by 0 bases and J by 8 bases, with 4 bases left in between. Germline lookup yields CDR1 ENHRY and CDR2 SYGVKD. CDR3 amino acids: CAISESGGELFF. CDR3 DNA: TGTGCCATCAGTGAGTCTGGGGGGGAGCTGTTTTTT.

The chain recombines TRBV5-6 with TRBJ2-1, with 9 bases fitting TRBD2. Per the germline V gene, CDR1 is SGHDT and CDR2 is YYEEEE. This CDR3 is built from 14 residues. Trimming cost V 4 bases and J 7 bases; bases outside gene matches: 6. This CDR3 is CASSAGGTMNEQFF. CDR3 nucleotide sequence: TGTGCCAGCAGCGCGGGAGGGACTATGAATGAGCAGTTCTTC.

This clone has only a few counts. The rearrangement joins TRBV5-4 to TRBJ2-1; 8 positions agree with TRBD2. Germline trimming cut 4 bases from V and 5 bases from J; bases unmatched to any gene: 5. This CDR3 comprises 14 residues. The germline V gene encodes CDR1 SGHNT and CDR2 YYREEE (reference sequence). CDR3 protein: CASSIGLAHNEQFF. Here the CDR3 DNA reads TGTGCCAGCAGCATAGGACTAGCCCACAATGAGCAGTTCTTC. Together with reference TRBV5-4 and TRBJ2-1, the CDR3 gives the full variable domain: ETGVTQSPTHLIKTRGQQVTLRCSSQSGHNTVSWYQQALGQGPQFIFQYYREEENGRGNFPPRFSGLQFPNYSSELNVNALELDDSALYLCASSIGLAHNEQFFGPGTRLTVL.

This rearrangement joins TRBV29-1 to TRBJ2-5; no definite D call. V was shortened by 2 bases and J by 4 bases, with 11 bases between the two germline ends. The CDR3 has 13 residues. Per germline, CDR1 SQVTM and CDR2 ANQGSEA. The chain's CDR3 is CSVESTFRETQYF. In DNA, the CDR3 is TGCAGCGTTGAAAGCACATTCCGAGAGACCCAGTACTTC.

About this clone itself: Other nucleotide sequences from this sample produce the same CDR3. V usage is TRBV6-1 and J usage is TRBJ1-3; unclear D gene. Deletions cut 9 bases from V and 4 bases from J, with 7 bases between. Germline lookup yields CDR1 MNHNS and CDR2 SASEGT. This CDR3 comprises 11 residues. CDR3 sequence reads: CASQAGNTIYF. The CDR3 DNA reads TGTGCCAGTCAAGCAGGAAACACCATATATTTT.

The chain couples TRBV7-2 to TRBJ2-2; D ambiguous. This CDR3 spans 14 amino acids. Germline V gene data show CDR1 as SGHTA and CDR2 as FQGNSA. V was trimmed by 2 bases and J by 5 bases, leaving 9 bases between them. This CDR3 reads CASSLIDRTGELFF. CDR3 coding DNA: TGTGCCAGCAGCTTAATTGATAGAACCGGGGAGCTGTTTTTT.

With respect to this clone: Other DNA sequences in this sample translate to the same CDR3. This CDR3 reads CASSLEGYTGELFF. In DNA, the CDR3 is TGTGCCAGCAGCTTAGAAGGATACACCGGGGAGCTGTTTTTT. The chain links TRBV7-9 to TRBJ2-2; D remains ambiguous. The ends were cut back, 1 base at V and 3 bases at J, with 6 bases in the middle. The CDR3 runs to 14 residues. Germline V CDR1 and CDR2: SEHNR, FQNEAQ (reference sequence).